These 14 T cell receptor beta chains were all obtained from the same sample, sequenced in a study of cytomegalovirus exposure and HLA in healthy donors. 13 Jbeta primers and 60 Vbeta primers were used for the PCR. Measured with immunoSEQ multiplex PCR; TCRdb has only the in-frame clones, and not every one. The data contain roughly 150,000 clones, 65% to 85% of them seen just once; the ten biggest clones take up 5.5% to 7.5%. Specimen: PBMCs. These receptors were obtained from a middle-aged woman in good health and CMV-seropositive.

A remark on this clone: The same CDR3 is also encoded by other DNA sequences in this sample. The rearrangement joins TRBV6-1 to TRBJ2-1, with D perhaps matching TRBD2 (6 bases). Germline V gives CDR1 MNHNS, CDR2 SASEGT. The CDR3 runs to 15 residues. V was cut by 3 bases and J by 5 bases, with 14 bases left in between. The CDR3 reads CASSEGGVVNNEQFF. The CDR3 DNA sequence: TGTGCCAGCAGTGAGGGCGGGGTGGTGAACAATGAGCAGTTCTTC.

A single count supports this clone. The chain is built from TRBV30 and TRBJ1-2, with D tentatively TRBD1 (5 bases). Germline V lookup: CDR1 GTSNPN, CDR2 SVGIG (reference sequence). The V end was cut by 4 bases, the J end by 8 bases, with 20 bases between. The CDR3 extends over 14 amino acids. The CDR3 loop reads CAWIPTAPGGGYTF. The CDR3 DNA reads TGTGCCTGGATCCCTACGGCCCCGGGGGGGGGCTACACCTTC.

J is TRBJ2-3 and V is TRBV29-1, with 7 bases matching TRBD2. Germline V gene lookup returns CDR1 SQVTM and CDR2 ANQGSEA. J gave up 8 bases and V 0 bases, and 8 bases lay outside the gene matches. The CDR3 sequence is 14 residues long. CDR3 protein: CSVEDRGVSSTQYF. The CDR3 DNA sequence: TGCAGCGTTGAAGACCGGGGGGTTAGTAGTACGCAGTATTTT.

V is TRBV5-6 and J is TRBJ2-4; 7 positions match TRBD2. This CDR3 is 16 amino acids long. Germline V lookup: CDR1 SGHDT, CDR2 YYEEEE. V lost 0 bases, J lost 4 bases, and 7 bases stayed unmatched. The CDR3 spells CASSLAGGGFKNIQYF. CDR3 coding DNA: TGTGCCAGCAGCTTGGCGGGGGGAGGATTTAAAAACATTCAGTACTTC.

This chain connects TRBV25-1 to TRBJ1-2; 7 positions match TRBD1. V was clipped by 6 bases and J by 4 bases; unmatched bases: 8. Germline CDR1 is MGHDK and CDR2 is SYGVNS. The CDR3 covers 14 residues. This CDR3 reads CASSREQGTYGYTF. The CDR3 DNA follows: TGTGCCAGCAGCCGGGAACAGGGGACCTATGGCTACACCTTC.

This chain joins TRBV6-1 and TRBJ2-7, with 7 bases aligning to TRBD1. V was pared by 5 bases and J by 3 bases, with 7 bases of the junction left unmatched. CDR1 MNHNS and CDR2 SASEGT come from the germline V gene. The CDR3 loop spans 14 amino acids. CDR3 nucleotide sequence: TGTGCCAGCAGTATCGAACAGGGGATCTACGAGCAGTACTTC. Its translation: CASSIEQGIYEQYF.

The chain links TRBV6-1 to TRBJ2-3; 11 nucleotides match TRBD1. This CDR3 has 19 amino acids. The ends lost 4 bases at V and 4 bases at J; junction bases unmatched: 16. Per germline, CDR1 MNHNS and CDR2 SASEGT. CDR3 amino acids: CASSAVVRTGGVWSDTQYF. CDR3 nucleotide sequence: TGTGCCAGCAGTGCGGTCGTAAGGACAGGGGGCGTTTGGTCAGATACGCAGTATTTT.

The chain uses TRBV18 and TRBJ1-4; no reliable D call. CDR3 length equals 13 residues. Germline CDR1 KGHSH, CDR2 LQKENI. V was trimmed by 5 bases and J by 8 bases, leaving 12 bases between them. In DNA form, the CDR3 reads TGTGCCAGCTCAACTTCAGGTCCCGAAAAACTGTTTTTT. As protein: CASSTSGPEKLFF.

The chain has TRBV5-1 and TRBJ2-1, with D perhaps matching TRBD2 (7 bases). The germline gives CDR1 SGHRS, CDR2 YFSETQ. The CDR3 runs 17 residues. The V gene lost 0 bases and the J gene lost 6 bases, with 19 bases spanning the gap. CDR3 residues: CASSLDPRGAFLNEQFF. The CDR3, as DNA: TGCGCCAGCAGCTTGGACCCCCGGGGGGCTTTTCTCAATGAGCAGTTCTTC.

This sequence joins TRBV4-1 and TRBJ2-7; D might be TRBD1 (6 bases). The CDR3 contains 14 residues. With 3 bases removed from V and 1 base from J, the gap between germline ends came to 10 bases. Germline-derived CDR1 and CDR2 are MGHRA and YSYEKL. In nucleotides, the CDR3 is TGCGCCAGCAGCCATCCCGGACAGTCCTACGAGCAGTACTTC. Translation: CASSHPGQSYEQYF.

The V gene is TRBV9, the J gene TRBJ1-3; D is unclear. The CDR3 runs 16 residues. Trimming removed 0 bases at V and 0 bases at J, with 10 bases between. Per the germline V gene, CDR1 is SGDLS and CDR2 is YYNGEE. The CDR3 sequence is CASSVALRSSGNTIYF. In nucleotides, the CDR3 is TGTGCCAGCAGCGTAGCACTGCGGAGCTCTGGAAACACCATATATTTT.

This clone was seen a single time. The chain has TRBV11-2 and TRBJ2-1; 7 nucleotides agree with TRBD1. The CDR3 consists of 12 residues. The junction had 8 bases not matched to a gene; V was cut back by 5 bases and J by 13 bases. Germline CDR1 is SGHAT and CDR2 is FQNNGV. CDR3 nucleotide sequence: TGTGCCAGCAGCCTTGGACAGGTTGTACAGTTCTTC. Amino acid sequence: CASSLGQVVQFF. Full variable domain (remainder filled in from reference TRBV11-2 and TRBJ2-1): EAGVAQSPRYKIIEKRQSVAFWCNPISGHATLYWYQQILGQGPKLLIQFQNNGVVDDSQLPKDRFSAERLKGVDSTLKIQPAKLEDSAVYLCASSLGQVVQFFGPGTRLTVL.

The CDR3 loop is CAWSAPFRGGVTDTQYF. The CDR3, as DNA: TGTGCCTGGAGTGCTCCCTTTCGGGGGGGAGTGACAGATACGCAGTATTTT. The genes are TRBV30 and TRBJ2-3; 8 nucleotides line up with TRBD2. This CDR3 contains 17 residues. Germline lookup yields CDR1 GTSNPN and CDR2 SVGIG (reference sequence). V gave up 1 base and J gave up 3 bases; unmatched junction bases: 12.

V and J are TRBV28 and TRBJ1-4; 8 bases match TRBD1. CDR1 and CDR2 from the germline V gene are MDHEN and SYDVKM. Losses at the gene ends were 11 bases for V and 8 bases for J; bases not matched to a gene: 16. The CDR3 length is 15 residues. DNA of the CDR3: TGTGCCTGCCAGCGTGCAGGGGGCGCCGAGGAAAAACTGTTTTTT. Protein sequence: CACQRAGGAEEKLFF.